The sequence of this T cell receptor (beta chain) was determined in a study of early T cells in non-severe SARS-CoV-2 infection. Study as a whole: Sequencing was performed on bulk RNA from unsorted whole blood, leaving chains unpaired.

Unique molecular identifiers were added to individual cDNA molecules. TCRdb processed the 5' RACE reads anew with MiXCR; each CDR3 protein has one entry. The sample carries more than 65,000 distinct CDR3 sequences, approximately 12% recorded once. The study's findings and limits: VDJdb matching, biased toward anti-spike CD8 responses, missed private and CD4 specificities.

The V gene end was trimmed by 5 bases and the J gene end by 4 bases; junction bases not matched to a gene: 8. This CDR3 is built from 15 residues. The V gene's germline CDR1 is LGHDT and CDR2 YNNKEL (reference sequence). Many counts were recorded for this clonotype. As yet, its antigen is unknown. The V and J genes are TRBV3-1 and TRBJ2-5; 9 nucleotides match TRBD2. The sequencing sample was made of whole blood. This sequence was found in an adult who was a healthcare worker with PCR-confirmed SARS-CoV-2 infection or an uninfected control (not recorded which). The CDR3, as DNA: TGTGCCAGCAGCTCAAGTGCGGGGGGGCGAGAGACCCAGTACTTC. Protein product: CASSSSAGGRETQYF.